This TCR beta chain is drawn from a study of beta chain features in type 1 diabetes. What was sequenced were expressed TCRB transcripts, since all of the isolated RNA had been reverse transcribed. Assay used: immunoSEQ multiplex PCR; TCRdb lists only in-frame clones, some missing. The sample holds about 280,000 clones, approximately 15% seen once. Study-level results: Shorter TCRB CDR3s, moderately but significantly so, were found in Type 1 diabetes patients in all four CD4+ subsets.

This clone was seen a handful of times. Its antigen remains unknown. Per germline, CDR1 MNHEY and CDR2 SMNVEV (reference sequence). CDR3 length equals 18 residues. Between the trimmed V and J ends, which lost 3 bases and 4 bases, there was a span of 21 bases. Sample: naive CD4+ T cells from blood. This TCR was sampled from a man younger than 30 with type 1 diabetes. This chain connects TRBV27 to TRBJ2-2; maybe TRBD2 (7 bases). In nucleotides, the CDR3 is TGTGCCAGCAGTTTCCTCGAACGGGGGGCCAGAGGCACCGGGGAGCTGTTTTTT. This codes for CASSFLERGARGTGELFF.